This TCR beta chain was captured in a study of cytomegalovirus exposure and HLA in healthy donors. Background on the study: Genotyping showed approximately 81% of approximately 430 donors falling in the Caucasian-associated ancestry cluster. Points from the study as a whole: The authors later found HLA-associated TCR beta chains more clonally expanded than equally common others. In vitro data verified a few CMV-associated chains as specific for CMV antigens.

13 Jbeta primers and 60 Vbeta primers were used for the PCR. Repertoires were generated with immunoSEQ multiplex PCR, while TCRdb's copy carries only in-frame clones and drops some. The sample includes about 130,000 clones, 80% to 85% of them seen just once. V was pared by 11 bases and J by 5 bases, with 8 bases of the junction left unmatched. Germline V gene lookup returns CDR1 ENHRY and CDR2 SYGVKD. This CDR3 is 14 amino acids long. About this clone: Its specificity is unknown.

The source material was PBMCs. The rearrangement links TRBV10-3 to TRBJ2-5; 13 bases are a match to TRBD2. The receptor was derived from a human donor in good health. CDR3 in amino acids: CAVTSGGDLETQYF. DNA for the CDR3: TGTGCCGTTACTAGCGGGGGGGATTTGGAGACCCAGTACTTC.